These 25 T cell receptor beta chains were sequenced from one sample in a study of cytomegalovirus exposure and HLA in healthy donors. The PCR had 60 Vbeta and 13 Jbeta primers. Assay: immunoSEQ multiplex PCR; the TCRdb copy retains only in-frame clones and omits some. The sample has more than 150,000 clones; over 70% are singletons. Sequencing was performed on PBMCs. Receptors originate from a man aged 50-59 years in good health and CMV-seropositive.

There are a few counts of this clone. This chain links TRBV2 with TRBJ2-3, with a possible D match to TRBD1 (8 bases). Germline-derived CDR1 and CDR2 are SNHLY and FYNNEI. V lost 7 bases and J 3 bases, leaving 14 bases between the germline ends. CDR3 size: 14 residues. The CDR3 is CASNNRGGTDTQYF. The CDR3 DNA reads TGTGCCAGCAACAACAGGGGGGGGACAGATACGCAGTATTTT.

The rearrangement uses TRBV28 and TRBJ2-3, with D possibly matching TRBD2 (6 bases). V lost 7 bases to trimming and J lost 1 base, with 12 bases between them. From germline, CDR1 is MDHEN and CDR2 SYDVKM. The CDR3 totals 14 residues. The CDR3 sequence is CASTGPSGTDTQYF. The CDR3 DNA reads as TGTGCCAGCACCGGGCCTAGCGGCACAGATACGCAGTATTTT.

CDR3 in DNA: TGCGCCAGCAGCCAACTCCTCGCCAAAAACATTCAGTACTTC. Translation: CASSQLLAKNIQYF. The chain has TRBV4-1 and TRBJ2-4; no definite D call. Per germline, CDR1 MGHRA and CDR2 YSYEKL. The V gene lost 2 bases and the J gene lost 1 base, with 6 bases spanning the gap. This CDR3 contains 14 residues.

The chain couples TRBV4-2 to TRBJ2-7; 13 bases are shared with TRBD2. The V gene's germline CDR1 is LGHNA and CDR2 YNFKEQ. V shed 3 bases and J 5 bases; nucleotides not matched to a gene: 4. The CDR3 spans 15 residues. CDR3 loop: CASSHGTSGTDEQYF. The CDR3 DNA follows: TGTGCCAGCAGCCACGGGACTAGCGGGACGGACGAGCAGTACTTC.

The sample holds one count of this clone. The rearrangement joins TRBV7-2 to TRBJ1-1; the D is unclear. CDR1 SGHTA and CDR2 FQGNSA come from the germline V gene. Trimming removed 2 bases at V and 3 bases at J, with 7 bases between. The CDR3 spans 13 residues. The CDR3 sequence is CASSLSRYTEAFF. As DNA, the CDR3 is TGTGCCAGCAGCTTATCCCGGTACACTGAAGCTTTCTTT.

This chain uses TRBV5-1 with TRBJ2-7, with 7 positions matching TRBD1. This CDR3 spans 13 amino acids. Germline V gene sequence: CDR1 SGHRS, CDR2 YFSETQ. Trimming cost V 4 bases and J 3 bases; bases outside gene matches: 4. CDR3 nucleotides: TGCGCCAGCAGCGTGGACAGGAGCTACGAGCAGTACTTC. Its protein product is CASSVDRSYEQYF.

The V and J genes are TRBV25-1 and TRBJ2-1; 7 bases are shared with TRBD2. CDR3 length: 15 residues. Trimming took 3 bases from V and 3 from J; bases not matched to a gene: 5. Germline V gene data show CDR1 as MGHDK and CDR2 as SYGVNS. This CDR3 reads CASSEAGRVYNEQFF. The CDR3 DNA reads as TGTGCCAGCAGTGAGGCGGGGAGGGTCTACAATGAGCAGTTCTTC.

The chain recombines TRBV6-1 with TRBJ1-2; D not resolved. Germline CDR1 reads MNHNS; CDR2 reads SASEGT. The CDR3 contains 13 residues. V was clipped by 5 bases and J by 5 bases, with 12 bases between them. CDR3 DNA: TGTGCCAGCAGTCCCGGGAGATTATATGGCTACACCTTC. Encoded protein: CASSPGRLYGYTF.

The V call is TRBV30, the J call TRBJ1-2; 8 bases map to TRBD1. The CDR3 has 13 amino acids. Trimming took 0 bases from V and 4 from J; bases not matched to a gene: 1. The germline V gene encodes CDR1 GTSNPN and CDR2 SVGIG (reference sequence). For the CDR3, the DNA is TGTGCCTGGAGTGTGACAGGGGTCTATGGCTACACCTTC. It yields the protein CAWSVTGVYGYTF.

The rearrangement joins TRBV6-6 to TRBJ1-2; no firm D call. Trimming left V 8 bases short and J 4 bases short, with 17 bases between. This CDR3 is 14 amino acids long. Germline assignment: CDR1 MNHNY and CDR2 SVGAGI (reference sequence). The CDR3 region has the DNA TGTGCCAGCCGTTCTTACGGGGTTAGCTATGGCTACACCTTC. It codes for CASRSYGVSYGYTF.

This chain connects TRBV2 to TRBJ2-7; D possibly corresponds to TRBD2 (5 bases). Per the germline V gene, CDR1 is SNHLY and CDR2 is FYNNEI. Trimming shortened V by 2 bases and J by 5 bases, and 10 bases separated the two germline ends. The CDR3 totals 13 residues. The CDR3 spells CASSEIGGDEQYF. The DNA for the CDR3 is TGTGCCAGCAGTGAAATTGGAGGTGACGAGCAGTACTTC.

This chain uses TRBV4-3 with TRBJ1-1; D is possibly TRBD1 (5 bases). The V gene lost 0 bases and the J gene lost 1 base, with 6 bases spanning the gap. The germline gives CDR1 LGHNA, CDR2 YSLEER. This CDR3 contains 14 residues. The CDR3 nucleotides read TGCGCCAGCAGCCAAGATCAGGGGAACACTGAAGCTTTCTTT. It translates to CASSQDQGNTEAFF.

This clone has just a few counts. Here the CDR3 DNA reads TGTGCCAGCAGCCGGGAGGGGGGGAATGAGCAGTTCTTC. It translates to CASSREGGNEQFF. The J gene is TRBJ2-1, the V gene TRBV2, with 8 bases fitting TRBD2. CDR3 length: 13 amino acids. Germline V gene sequence: CDR1 SNHLY, CDR2 FYNNEI. Trimming took 6 bases from V and 7 from J; bases not matched to a gene: 5.

This clone was recorded once. The chain employs TRBV7-2 and TRBJ1-5; D uncertain. The length of the CDR3 is 17 residues. CDR1 is SGHTA, CDR2 FQGNSA, per germline. V was pared by 1 base and J by 7 bases, with 20 bases between. The CDR3: CASSLDGPILPRQPQHF. The CDR3 DNA follows: TGTGCCAGCAGCTTAGATGGGCCCATTCTGCCAAGACAGCCCCAGCATTTT.

The J gene is TRBJ2-1, the V gene TRBV7-3; TRBD2 matches 11 bases. Germline CDR1 reads SGHTA; CDR2 reads FQGTGA. The V segment lost 8 bases and the J segment 6 bases; nucleotides outside the gene matches: 9. The CDR3 extends over 15 amino acids. The CDR3 DNA follows: TGTGCCAGCTCACTGACAGGACTAGCGGGCAATGAGCAGTTCTTC. Translation gives CASSLTGLAGNEQFF.

This chain uses TRBV11-2 with TRBJ1-4, with D hard to call. V lost 2 bases and J lost 0, with 13 bases in between. This CDR3 has 17 residues. Germline lookup yields CDR1 SGHAT and CDR2 FQNNGV. The CDR3 DNA sequence: TGTGCCAGCAGCTTAATTCGGTCCTCTGCAACTAATGAAAAACTGTTTTTT. Translation gives CASSLIRSSATNEKLFF.

This clone was counted only a few times. Additional DNA sequences in this sample encode the identical CDR3. This sequence joins TRBV18 and TRBJ2-5, with D possibly matching TRBD1 (5 bases). Germline CDR1 and CDR2: KGHSH and LQKENI. V was cut by 1 base and J by 5 bases, with 5 bases left in between. CDR3 size: 12 residues. The CDR3 is CASSPQGETQYF. The CDR3 region has the DNA TGTGCCAGCTCACCACAGGGGGAGACCCAGTACTTC.

This chain links TRBV28 with TRBJ1-5, with no clear D. This CDR3 has 14 residues. CDR1 and CDR2 (germline): MDHEN, SYDVKM. Trimming took 5 bases from V and 0 from J, leaving 8 bases between them. This CDR3 is CASSLHSSNQPQHF. The CDR3 DNA sequence: TGTGCCAGCAGTCTACACAGTAGCAATCAGCCCCAGCATTTT.

In this sample, this clone turned up a few times. The chain is built from TRBV2 and TRBJ2-1; D might be TRBD1 (5 bases). V was pared by 5 bases and J by 5 bases, with 7 bases between. The CDR3 extends over 12 amino acids. Per germline, CDR1 SNHLY and CDR2 FYNNEI. The CDR3: CASSFRDNEQFF. In nucleotides, the CDR3 is TGTGCCAGCAGTTTCAGGGACAATGAGCAGTTCTTC.

For the CDR3, the DNA is TGCGCCAGCAGCCAAGATCCCCCCGACAGGGATCGGAAACTAAACTATGGCTACACCTTC. Its protein product is CASSQDPPDRDRKLNYGYTF. The gene calls are TRBV4-1 and TRBJ1-2; TRBD1 matches at 7 bases. Trimming cost V 0 bases and J 2 bases; bases outside gene matches: 18. The CDR3 consists of 20 residues. In germline, CDR1 is MGHRA, CDR2 YSYEKL.

This chain uses TRBV19 with TRBJ1-5; D is perhaps TRBD1 (6 bases). CDR3 size: 15 residues. Trimming took 10 bases from V and 6 from J, leaving 22 bases between them. Germline CDR1 reads LNHDA; CDR2 reads SQIVND (reference sequence). CDR3 DNA sequence: TGTGCCATCCCGCGAGGGGGAGTGATTATTCAGCCCCAGCATTTT. This sequence encodes CAIPRGGVIIQPQHF. Complete variable domain (other parts from reference TRBV19 and TRBJ1-5): DGGITQSPKYLFRKEGQNVTLSCEQNLNHDAMYWYRQDPGQGLRLIYYSQIVNDFQKGDIAEGYSVSREKKESFPLTVTSAQKNPTAFYLCAIPRGGVIIQPQHFGDGTRLSIL.

The rearrangement links TRBV18 to TRBJ1-4; weak D call: TRBD1 (5 bases). V lost 6 bases to trimming and J lost 2 bases, with 7 bases between them. The CDR3 spans 13 residues. Germline V gene sequence: CDR1 KGHSH, CDR2 LQKENI. CDR3 DNA sequence: TGTGCCAGCTCGCAGGGTACTAATGAAAAACTGTTTTTT. The encoded protein is CASSQGTNEKLFF.

The chain couples TRBV10-3 to TRBJ2-7; 8 bases are shared with TRBD2. The CDR3 loop spans 13 amino acids. The germline V gene encodes CDR1 ENHRY and CDR2 SYGVKD. J gave up 5 bases and V 10 bases, and 10 bases lay outside the gene matches. CDR3 sequence reads: CATGGAGVNEQYF. CDR3 DNA: TGTGCCACCGGGGGGGCGGGGGTTAACGAGCAGTACTTC.

The chain recombines TRBV27 with TRBJ2-1; 10 bases are a match to TRBD2. The V gene's germline CDR1 is MNHEY and CDR2 SMNVEV (reference sequence). CDR3 length: 15 amino acids. V was clipped by 8 bases and J by 3 bases; unmatched bases: 7. Here the CDR3 DNA reads TGTGCCAGCCGAGCGGGGGGGAATATCTACAATGAGCAGTTCTTC. This translates into CASRAGGNIYNEQFF.

This chain joins TRBV19 and TRBJ2-3; TRBD2 agrees at 8 bases. Unmatched junction bases numbered 10, after V lost 5 bases and J lost 0 bases. The germline V gene encodes CDR1 LNHDA and CDR2 SQIVND (reference sequence). The CDR3 consists of 17 residues. Here the CDR3 reads CASSVRGGSPSTDTQYF. CDR3 DNA: TGTGCCAGTAGTGTACGGGGGGGCAGCCCTAGCACAGATACGCAGTATTTT.